This TCR beta chain originates from a study of CD8 T cells in ankylosing spondylitis. Study-level findings and limits: Earlier authors reported some of these motif variants in reactive arthritis synovial fluid and blood. As reported, disease-linked clones showed significant enrichment in matched ankylosing spondylitis synovial fluid. The disease-linked clones had a CD8+ phenotype and low blood frequencies. What seemed typical of ankylosing spondylitis blood was a TCR beta motif built from several highly homologous variants.

Notes on this clonotype: Its antigen is as yet unknown.

This CDR3 has 17 residues. The trim removed 0 bases at V and 0 bases at J, leaving 8 bases unmatched. Per germline, CDR1 DFQATT and CDR2 SNEGSKA (reference sequence). The authors made TCR beta libraries by quantitative 5'-RACE with molecular barcodes. TCRdb ran MiXCR on the 5' RACE reads and lists one entry per CDR3 protein. The sample consists of hundreds of thousands of distinct CDR3 sequences, roughly 26% of them appearing once. Material for sequencing was blood, either unsorted or a sorted T cell fraction (not recorded which). The chain uses TRBV20-1 and TRBJ2-3, with 8 bases lining up with TRBD2. The clonotype originates from a male donor with ankylosing spondylitis. CDR3 in amino acids: CSARDGVASGSTDTQYF. DNA for the CDR3: TGCAGTGCTAGAGATGGGGTGGCTAGCGGGAGCACAGATACGCAGTATTTT.